This T cell receptor beta chain was recorded in a study of T cell changes during pregnancy in multiple sclerosis. J lost 7 bases, V lost 7 bases, and 6 bases had no gene match. This CDR3 spans 12 amino acids. CDR1 is SEHNR, CDR2 FQNEAQ, per germline (reference sequence). Assay: immunoSEQ multiplex PCR; the TCRdb copy retains only in-frame clones and omits some. The sample has more than 70,000 clones, roughly 93% seen once. The receptor's source is a female donor with multiple sclerosis, enrolled in a pregnancy study. Source: peripheral blood, taken in the second trimester of pregnancy. The chain joins TRBV7-9 to TRBJ2-7; 8 nucleotides match TRBD1. CDR3 loop: CASTMTGVEQYF. In nucleotides, the CDR3 is TGTGCCAGCACCATGACAGGGGTGGAGCAGTACTTC.